The source of this TCR beta chain is a study of blood T cells in healthy people across ages. Study-wide points: Naive CD4+ cells and diversity were both higher in long-lived donors than in aged donors. Underestimates were what the diversity estimates from one million T cells were considered to be.

Together with a sample-barcoded 5' primer, a J-beta primer mix was included in a second PCR lasting about 6 to 11 cycles. Every cDNA was tagged by a template-switch adaptor with 12 random nucleotides. Using its own MiXCR run on the 5' RACE reads, TCRdb lists one record per CDR3 protein. Found here are over 600,000 distinct CDR3 sequences, 40% to 50% of them singletons; the top ten hold 25% to 30%. This clonotype was seen only a few times. Antigen: not known. Germline CDR1 reads SGDLS; CDR2 reads YYNGEE. With 4 bases clipped from V and 8 bases from J, the junction kept 9 bases outside the gene matches. The CDR3 has 15 amino acids.

This sequence joins TRBV9 and TRBJ2-3, with 11 bases matching TRBD1. The specimen was blood. This TCR was recovered from a man of 80 years or more in good health. CDR3 sequence reads: CASSPLEGQGGTQYF. The CDR3 nucleotides read TGTGCCAGCAGCCCCCTAGAGGGACAGGGGGGTACGCAGTATTTT.